The present TCR beta chain was sequenced within a study of blood T cell repertoires in COVID-19. TCRdb's table, derived via immunoSEQ multiplex PCR, lists solely in-frame clones and lacks some. The sample yields 250,000 to 350,000 clones, around 90% seen once. Self-reported history from a screening survey and questionnaire set each donor's cohort. Sequences were obtained from PBMCs or T cells enriched from blood (not recorded which). The clonotype originates from a woman aged 60-75 years in a cohort exposed to, infected with or recovered from COVID-19 (not recorded which).

The CDR3 protein is CASSSERNTIYF. The CDR3 coding sequence is TGTGCCAGCAGTTCTGAGAGAAACACCATATATTTT. The gene calls are TRBV28 and TRBJ1-3, with D unresolved. The germline gives CDR1 MDHEN, CDR2 SYDVKM. Trimming took off 4 bases at V and 5 bases at J, with 6 bases between the two ends. The CDR3 is made up of 12 amino acids.